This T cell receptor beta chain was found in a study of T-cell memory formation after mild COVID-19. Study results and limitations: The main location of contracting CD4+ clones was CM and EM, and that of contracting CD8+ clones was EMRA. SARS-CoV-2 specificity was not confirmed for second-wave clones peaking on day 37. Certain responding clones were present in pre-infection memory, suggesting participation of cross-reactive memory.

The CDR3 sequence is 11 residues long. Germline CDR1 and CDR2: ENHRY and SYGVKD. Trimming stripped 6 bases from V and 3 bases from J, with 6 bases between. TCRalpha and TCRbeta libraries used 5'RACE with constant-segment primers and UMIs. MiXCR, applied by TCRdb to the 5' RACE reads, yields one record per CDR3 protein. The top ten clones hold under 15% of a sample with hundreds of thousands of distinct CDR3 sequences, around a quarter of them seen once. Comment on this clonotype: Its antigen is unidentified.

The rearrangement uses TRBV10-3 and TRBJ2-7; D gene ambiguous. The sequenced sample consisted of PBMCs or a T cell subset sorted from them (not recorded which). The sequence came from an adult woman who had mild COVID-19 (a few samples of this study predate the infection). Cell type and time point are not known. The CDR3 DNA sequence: TGTGCCATCAGCGATAACTACGAGCAGTACTTC. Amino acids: CAISDNYEQYF.